Included here is one T cell receptor (beta chain) sequence, with context. The data derive from a study of graft-versus-host responses after intestinal transplantation. Method: immunoSEQ multiplex PCR; TCRdb's copy keeps in-frame clones and lacks some. The sample lists about 77,000 clones, approximately 92% seen once, with under 0.85% in the top ten. Germline lookup yields CDR1 SEHNR and CDR2 FQNEAQ (reference sequence). The length of the CDR3 is 15 residues. The germline V and J ends were trimmed by 3 bases and 1 base, with 11 bases remaining between them. The TCR was taken from a human patient who received an intestinal transplant, so some T cells may come from the graft donor. The rearrangement links TRBV7-9 to TRBJ2-3; D is perhaps TRBD2 (6 bases). The material sequenced was PBMCs, taken 98 days after intestinal transplantation. The CDR3 here is CASSLQASGTDTQYF. The DNA of the CDR3 is TGTGCCAGCAGCTTGCAAGCTAGCGGCACAGATACGCAGTATTTT.